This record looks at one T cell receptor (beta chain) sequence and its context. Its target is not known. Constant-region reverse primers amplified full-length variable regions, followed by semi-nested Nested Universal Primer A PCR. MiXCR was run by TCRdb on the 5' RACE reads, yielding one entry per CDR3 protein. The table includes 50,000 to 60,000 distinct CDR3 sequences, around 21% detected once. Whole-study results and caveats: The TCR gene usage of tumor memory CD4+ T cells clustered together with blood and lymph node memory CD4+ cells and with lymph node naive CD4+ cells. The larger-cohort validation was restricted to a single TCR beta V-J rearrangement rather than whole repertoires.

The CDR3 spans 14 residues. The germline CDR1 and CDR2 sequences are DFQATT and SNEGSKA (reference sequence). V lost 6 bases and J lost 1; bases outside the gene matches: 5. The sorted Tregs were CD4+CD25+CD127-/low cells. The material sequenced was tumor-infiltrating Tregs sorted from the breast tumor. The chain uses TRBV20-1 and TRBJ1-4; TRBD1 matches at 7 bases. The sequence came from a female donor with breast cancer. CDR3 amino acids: CSAPTGQTNEKLFF. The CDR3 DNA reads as TGCAGTGCACCGACAGGGCAAACTAATGAAAAACTGTTTTTT.